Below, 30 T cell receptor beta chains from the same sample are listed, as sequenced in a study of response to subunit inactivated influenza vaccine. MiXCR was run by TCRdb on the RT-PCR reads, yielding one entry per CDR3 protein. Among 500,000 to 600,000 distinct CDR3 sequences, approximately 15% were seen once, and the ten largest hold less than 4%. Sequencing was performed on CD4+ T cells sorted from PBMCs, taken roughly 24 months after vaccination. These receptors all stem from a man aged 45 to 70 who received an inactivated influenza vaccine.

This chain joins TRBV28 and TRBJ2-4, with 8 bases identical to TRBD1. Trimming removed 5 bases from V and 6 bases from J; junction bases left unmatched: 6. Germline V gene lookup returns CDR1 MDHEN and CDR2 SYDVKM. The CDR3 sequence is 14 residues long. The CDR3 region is CASSQGQVGNIQYF. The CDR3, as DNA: TGTGCCAGCAGTCAGGGACAGGTTGGAAACATTCAGTACTTC.

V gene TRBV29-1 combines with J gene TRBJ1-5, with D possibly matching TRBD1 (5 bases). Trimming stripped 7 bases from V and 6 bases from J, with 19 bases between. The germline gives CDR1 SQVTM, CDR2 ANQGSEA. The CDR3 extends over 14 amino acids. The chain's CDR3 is CSALLGREGQPQHF. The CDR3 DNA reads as TGCAGCGCACTCCTGGGCAGGGAAGGTCAGCCCCAGCATTTT.

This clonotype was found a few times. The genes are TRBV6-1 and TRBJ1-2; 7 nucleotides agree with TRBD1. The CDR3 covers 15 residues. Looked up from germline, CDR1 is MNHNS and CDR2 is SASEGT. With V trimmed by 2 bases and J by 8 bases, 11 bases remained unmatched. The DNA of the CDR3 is TGTGCCAGCAGTGAAAACAGGGGCGTACTCGGAGGCTACACCTTC. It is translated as CASSENRGVLGGYTF.

CDR3: CATMTSGRTYEQYF. CDR3 bases: TGTGCCACCATGACTAGCGGGAGGACCTACGAGCAGTACTTC. The V and J genes are TRBV10-3 and TRBJ2-7, with TRBD2 matching over 13 bases. Looked up from germline, CDR1 is ENHRY and CDR2 is SYGVKD. V trimming: 10 bases; J trimming: 2 bases; junction bases outside the gene matches: 5. The CDR3 is 14 amino acids.

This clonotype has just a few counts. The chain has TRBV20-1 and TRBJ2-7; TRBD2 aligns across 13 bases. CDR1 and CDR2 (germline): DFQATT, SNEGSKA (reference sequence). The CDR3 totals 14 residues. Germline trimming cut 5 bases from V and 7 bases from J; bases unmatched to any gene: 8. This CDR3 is CSAQGLAGVGEQYF. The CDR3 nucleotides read TGCAGTGCTCAAGGACTAGCGGGAGTGGGGGAGCAGTACTTC.

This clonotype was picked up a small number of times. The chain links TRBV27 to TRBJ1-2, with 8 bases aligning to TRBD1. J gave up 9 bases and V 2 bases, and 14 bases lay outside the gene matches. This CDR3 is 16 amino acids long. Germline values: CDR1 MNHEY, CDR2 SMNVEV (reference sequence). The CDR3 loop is CASSLLQGTGLCRYTF. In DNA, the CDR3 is TGTGCCAGCAGTTTACTTCAGGGGACAGGACTATGTCGCTACACCTTC.

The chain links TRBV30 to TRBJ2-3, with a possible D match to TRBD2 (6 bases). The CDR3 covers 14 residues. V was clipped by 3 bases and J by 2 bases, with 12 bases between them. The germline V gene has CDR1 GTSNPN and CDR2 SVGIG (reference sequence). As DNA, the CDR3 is TGTGCCTGGAGGGACTACCGACCCACAGATACGCAGTATTTT. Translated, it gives CAWRDYRPTDTQYF.

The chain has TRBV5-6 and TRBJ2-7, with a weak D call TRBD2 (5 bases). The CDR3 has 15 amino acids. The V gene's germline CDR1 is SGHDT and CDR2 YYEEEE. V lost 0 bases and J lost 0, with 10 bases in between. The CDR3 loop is CASSLDPTSSYEQYF. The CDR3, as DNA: TGTGCCAGCAGCTTGGATCCAACTAGCTCCTACGAGCAGTACTTC. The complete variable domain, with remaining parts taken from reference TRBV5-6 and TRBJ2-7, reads DAGVTQSPTHLIKTRGQQVTLRCSPKSGHDTVSWYQQALGQGPQFIFQYYEEEERQRGNFPDRFSGHQFPNYSSELNVNALLLGDSALYLCASSLDPTSSYEQYFGPGTRLTVT.

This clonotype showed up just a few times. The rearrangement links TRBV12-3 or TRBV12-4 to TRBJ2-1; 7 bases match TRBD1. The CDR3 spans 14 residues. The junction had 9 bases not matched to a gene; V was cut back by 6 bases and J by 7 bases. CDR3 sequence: CASSRTGVANEQFF. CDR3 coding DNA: TGTGCCAGCAGCCGAACAGGGGTCGCTAATGAGCAGTTCTTC.

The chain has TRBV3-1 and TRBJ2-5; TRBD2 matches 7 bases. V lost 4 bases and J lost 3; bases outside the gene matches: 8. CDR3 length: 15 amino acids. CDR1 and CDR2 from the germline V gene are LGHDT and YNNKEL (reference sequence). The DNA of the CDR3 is TGTGCCAGCAGCCCAGAGTGGACTAGGAAAGAGACCCAGTACTTC. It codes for CASSPEWTRKETQYF.

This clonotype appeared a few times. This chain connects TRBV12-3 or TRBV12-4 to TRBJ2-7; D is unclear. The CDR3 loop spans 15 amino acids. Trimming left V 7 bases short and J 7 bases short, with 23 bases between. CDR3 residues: CASTYAAGGPDEQYF. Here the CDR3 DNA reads TGTGCCAGCACCTACGCGGCAGGTGGGCCCGATGAGCAGTACTTC.

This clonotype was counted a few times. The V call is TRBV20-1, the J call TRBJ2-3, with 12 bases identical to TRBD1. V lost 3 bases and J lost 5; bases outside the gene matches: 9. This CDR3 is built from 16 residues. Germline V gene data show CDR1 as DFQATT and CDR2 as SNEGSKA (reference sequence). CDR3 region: CSASRGDRGQGDTQYF. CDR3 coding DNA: TGCAGTGCTAGCCGGGGGGACAGGGGGCAAGGAGATACGCAGTATTTT.

The CDR3 region is CASSESGGRTYEQYF. As DNA, the CDR3 is TGTGCCAGCAGTGAATCGGGGGGTAGAACCTACGAGCAGTACTTC. The rearrangement links TRBV25-1 to TRBJ2-7; 7 bases line up with TRBD2. J lost 2 bases, V lost 1 base, and 5 bases had no gene match. The CDR3 has 15 residues. Germline V gives CDR1 MGHDK, CDR2 SYGVNS.

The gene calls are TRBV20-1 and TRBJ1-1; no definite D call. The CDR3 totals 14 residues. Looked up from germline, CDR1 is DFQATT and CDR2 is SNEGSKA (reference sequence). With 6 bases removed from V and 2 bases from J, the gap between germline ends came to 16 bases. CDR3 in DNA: TGCAGTGCCCGTCGAGGCTCAACCAACACTGAAGCTTTCTTT. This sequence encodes CSARRGSTNTEAFF.

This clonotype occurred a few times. The CDR3 DNA follows: TGTGCCAGCAGCTTGCCGTCTAGCGCGAGCTCCTACAATGAGCAGTTCTTC. Protein sequence: CASSLPSSASSYNEQFF. The chain links TRBV5-6 to TRBJ2-1; D possibly corresponds to TRBD2 (6 bases). CDR1 SGHDT and CDR2 YYEEEE come from the germline V gene. V was clipped by 1 base and J by 0 bases, with 14 bases between them. The CDR3 loop spans 17 amino acids.

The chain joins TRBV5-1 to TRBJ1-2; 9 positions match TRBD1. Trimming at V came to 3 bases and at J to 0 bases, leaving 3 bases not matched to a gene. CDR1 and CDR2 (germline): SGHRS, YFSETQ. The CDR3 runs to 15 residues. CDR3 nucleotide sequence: TGCGCCAGCAGCTCAAGGACAGGGGCTAACTATGGCTACACCTTC. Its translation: CASSSRTGANYGYTF.

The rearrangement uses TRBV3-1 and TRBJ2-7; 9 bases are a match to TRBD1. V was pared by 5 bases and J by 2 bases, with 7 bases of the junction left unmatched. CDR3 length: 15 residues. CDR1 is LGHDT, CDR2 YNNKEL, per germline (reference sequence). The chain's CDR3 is CASSAPGQGTYEQYF. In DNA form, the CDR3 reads TGTGCCAGCAGCGCCCCGGGACAGGGAACCTACGAGCAGTACTTC.

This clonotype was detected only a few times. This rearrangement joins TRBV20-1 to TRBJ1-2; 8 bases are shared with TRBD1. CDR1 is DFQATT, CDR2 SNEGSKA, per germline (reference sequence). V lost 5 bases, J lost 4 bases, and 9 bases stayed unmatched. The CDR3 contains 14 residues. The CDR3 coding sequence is TGCAGTGCTGACAGTGGACAGGGCGGCTATGGCTACACCTTC. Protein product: CSADSGQGGYGYTF.

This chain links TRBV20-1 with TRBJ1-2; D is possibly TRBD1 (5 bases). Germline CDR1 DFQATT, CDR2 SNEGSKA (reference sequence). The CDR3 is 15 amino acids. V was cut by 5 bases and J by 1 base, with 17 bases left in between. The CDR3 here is CSALSQGSDNYGYTF. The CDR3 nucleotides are TGCAGTGCTCTTTCTCAGGGCTCGGATAACTATGGCTACACCTTC.

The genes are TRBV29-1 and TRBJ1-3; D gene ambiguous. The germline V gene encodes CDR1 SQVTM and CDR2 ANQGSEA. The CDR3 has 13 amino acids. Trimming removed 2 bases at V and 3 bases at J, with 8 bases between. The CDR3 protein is CSVEPRFGNTIYF. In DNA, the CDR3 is TGCAGCGTTGAACCCCGATTTGGAAACACCATATATTTT.

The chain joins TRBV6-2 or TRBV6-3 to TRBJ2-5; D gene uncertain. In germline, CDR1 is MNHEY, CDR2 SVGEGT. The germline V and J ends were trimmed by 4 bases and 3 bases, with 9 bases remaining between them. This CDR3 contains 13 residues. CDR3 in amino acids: CASSWENEETQYF. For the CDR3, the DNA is TGTGCCAGCAGTTGGGAAAACGAAGAGACCCAGTACTTC.

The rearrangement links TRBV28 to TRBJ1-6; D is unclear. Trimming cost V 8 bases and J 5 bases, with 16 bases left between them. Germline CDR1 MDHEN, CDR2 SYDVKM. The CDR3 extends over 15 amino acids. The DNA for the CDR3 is TGTGCCAGCCTCCGGGCGGGCCCAAATAATTCACCCCTCCACTTT. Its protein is CASLRAGPNNSPLHF.

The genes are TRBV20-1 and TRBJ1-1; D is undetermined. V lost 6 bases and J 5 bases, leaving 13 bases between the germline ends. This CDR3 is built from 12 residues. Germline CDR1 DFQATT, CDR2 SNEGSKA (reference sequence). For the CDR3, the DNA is TGCAGTGCCACAAGATCCAGGACTGAAGCTTTCTTT. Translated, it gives CSATRSRTEAFF.

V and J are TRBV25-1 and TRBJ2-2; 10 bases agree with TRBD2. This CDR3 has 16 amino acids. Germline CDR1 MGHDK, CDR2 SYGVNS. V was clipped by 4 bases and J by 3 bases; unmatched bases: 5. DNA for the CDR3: TGTGCCAGCAGTGCTAGCGGGAGATACGACACCGGGGAGCTGTTTTTT. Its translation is CASSASGRYDTGELFF.

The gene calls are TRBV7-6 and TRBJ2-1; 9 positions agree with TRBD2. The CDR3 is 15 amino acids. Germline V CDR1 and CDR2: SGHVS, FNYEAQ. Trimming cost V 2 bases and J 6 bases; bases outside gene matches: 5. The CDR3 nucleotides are TGTGCCAGCAGCTTATTGGGACTAGCAGTCAATGAGCAGTTCTTC. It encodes CASSLLGLAVNEQFF.

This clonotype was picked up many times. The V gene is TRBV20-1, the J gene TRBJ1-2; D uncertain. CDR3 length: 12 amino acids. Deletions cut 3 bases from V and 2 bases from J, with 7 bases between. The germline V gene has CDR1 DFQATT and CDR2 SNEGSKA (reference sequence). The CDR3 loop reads CSASELNYGYTF. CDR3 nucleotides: TGCAGTGCTAGCGAGTTGAACTATGGCTACACCTTC.

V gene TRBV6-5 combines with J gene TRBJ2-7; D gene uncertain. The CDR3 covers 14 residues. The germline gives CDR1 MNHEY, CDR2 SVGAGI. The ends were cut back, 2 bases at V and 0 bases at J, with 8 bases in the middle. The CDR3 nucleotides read TGTGCCAGCAGTTACGCCGTAAGCTCCTACGAGCAGTACTTC. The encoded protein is CASSYAVSSYEQYF.

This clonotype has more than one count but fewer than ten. Here the CDR3 reads CATSSRAGAGTDTQYF. The DNA of the CDR3 is TGTGCCACCAGCTCGAGGGCGGGGGCCGGCACAGATACGCAGTATTTT. V gene TRBV15 combines with J gene TRBJ2-3, with TRBD2 as a possible D gene (7 bases). The ends were cut back, 5 bases at V and 1 base at J, with 16 bases in the middle. Germline CDR1 is LNHNV and CDR2 is YYDKDF (reference sequence). The CDR3 length is 16 residues.

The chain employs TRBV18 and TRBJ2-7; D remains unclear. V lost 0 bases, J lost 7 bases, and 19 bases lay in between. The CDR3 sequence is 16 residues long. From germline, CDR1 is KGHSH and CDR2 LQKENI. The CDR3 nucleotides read TGTGCCAGCTCACCACCTTTGAGACACCCCCCCGGGGAGCAGTACTTC. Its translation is CASSPPLRHPPGEQYF.

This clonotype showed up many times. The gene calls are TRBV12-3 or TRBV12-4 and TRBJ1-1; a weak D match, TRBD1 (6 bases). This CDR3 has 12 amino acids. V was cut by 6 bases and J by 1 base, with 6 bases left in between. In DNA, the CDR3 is TGTGCCAGCAGGACAGGGAACACTGAAGCTTTCTTT. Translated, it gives CASRTGNTEAFF.